This T cell receptor (beta chain) was sequenced for a study of blood T cell repertoires in COVID-19 (dated by TCRdb to the early 2020s). Regarding the study in general: Samples from collaborators originated in the United States, Italy and Spain and spanned both the acute and convalescent phases of COVID-19. The repertoires were made available in a free public database intended to serve as a resource for research on the immune response to SARS-CoV-2. Samples were obtained from the ongoing ImmuneRACE study (first 160 participants) and from approximately 1,200 subjects provided by 6 global collaborators. The prospective study material was composed of cDNA or gDNA derived from T cells, B-cell-depleted T cells, or PBMCs. A de-identified subject ID, COVID-19 status, age in years and sex were almost always included in the sample metadata. HLA class I and class II types, where available, came from metadata supplied by the sample provider rather than from assay-based typing. The dataset comprised deeply sampled blood TCRbeta repertoires from subjects exposed to, actively infected with, or recovered from COVID-19. Overall study results and their limits: How much clinical and demographic metadata was included differed by source and by participant, and the metadata was provided uncurated.

TCRbeta CDR3 regions were amplified from genomic DNA by means of the immunoSEQ Assay, a bias-controlled multiplex PCR. As for how the authors treated the data: The number of nucleated cells in each sample was estimated from the amplification of reference gene primers within the assay. To quantify the absolute abundance of each unique TCRbeta CDR3 rearrangement, sequence reads were collapsed and filtered. Productive Simpson clonality was computed per sample as the square root of Simpson's diversity index over productive rearrangements. Here the immuneACCESS table is served through TCRdb, limited to in-frame sequences with V and J called. Missing clones are a known gap in these copies; in checked studies unresolved V genes cover under half, and the rest lacks a known reason. V and J calls plus clone size are reproduced from that table; the DNA served to infer D and trimming. Counted in this sample were about 52,000 clones; 86% of them appeared once. The top ten clones comprise 20% to 25% of the sample.

Collaborating institutions collected whole blood in K2EDTA tubes following their own protocols. Collaborator samples were shipped for TCRbeta analysis as frozen whole blood, isolated PBMCs, or DNA extracted from either sample type. In the case of this clone: Its antigen is currently not known. No per-base quality is available; no much larger clone lies one base away.

The sample consisted of peripheral blood. The sequence was collected from a woman aged 80 or over with acute or convalescent COVID-19.

The sequenced DNA: TGTGCCACCAGCAGAGATCGGGTAGGGGTAGGCAATCAGCCCCAGCATTTT. Its translation reads: CATSRDRVGVGNQPQHF. The chain joins TRBV15 to TRBJ1-5; the D gene is possibly TRBD1, with 5 bases matching. The CDR3 goes from the cysteine to the phenylalanine over 17 residues. Only the CDR3 region is kept as DNA, spanning 51 bases read in frame from base 1. V sheds 0 bases and J sheds 2 bases, leaving 14 bases between their ends. Looking up the germline V gene (reference sequence) yields CDR1 LNHNV and CDR2 YYDKDF. The reference TRBV15 and TRBJ1-5 proteins fill in what lies around the CDR3, so the full variable domain reads DAMVIQNPRYQVTQFGKPVTLSCSQTLNHNVMYWYQQKSSQAPKLLFHYYDKDFNNEADTPDNFQSRRPNTSFCFLDIRSPGLGDTAMYLCATSRDRVGVGNQPQHFGDGTRLSIL.